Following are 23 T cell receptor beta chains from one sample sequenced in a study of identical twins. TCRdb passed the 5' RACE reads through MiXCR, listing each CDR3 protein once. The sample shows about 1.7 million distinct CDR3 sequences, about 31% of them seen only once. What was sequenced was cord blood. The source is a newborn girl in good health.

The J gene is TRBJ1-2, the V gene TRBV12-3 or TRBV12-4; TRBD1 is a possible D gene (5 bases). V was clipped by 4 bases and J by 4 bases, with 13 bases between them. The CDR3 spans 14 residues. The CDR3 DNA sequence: TGTGCCAGCAGTTCCCGGGGACGGACCTATGGCTACACCTTC. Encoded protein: CASSSRGRTYGYTF.

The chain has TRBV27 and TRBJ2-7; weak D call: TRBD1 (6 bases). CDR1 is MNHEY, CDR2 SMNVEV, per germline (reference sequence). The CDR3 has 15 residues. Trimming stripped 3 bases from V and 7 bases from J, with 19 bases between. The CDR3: CASSFDRTPYNEQYF. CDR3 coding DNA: TGTGCCAGCAGTTTTGACAGGACACCCTACAATGAGCAGTACTTC.

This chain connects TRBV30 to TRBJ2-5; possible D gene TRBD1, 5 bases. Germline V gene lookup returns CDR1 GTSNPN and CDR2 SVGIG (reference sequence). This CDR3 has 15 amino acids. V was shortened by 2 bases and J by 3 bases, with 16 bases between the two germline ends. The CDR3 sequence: CAWSNVGGREETQYF. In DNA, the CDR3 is TGTGCCTGGAGTAATGTGGGTGGCAGGGAAGAGACCCAGTACTTC. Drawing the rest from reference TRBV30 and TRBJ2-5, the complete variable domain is SQTIHQWPATLVQPVGSPLSLECTVEGTSNPNLYWYRQAAGRGLQLLFYSVGIGQISSEVPQNLSASRPQDRQFILSSKKLLLSDSGFYLCAWSNVGGREETQYFGPGTRLLVL.

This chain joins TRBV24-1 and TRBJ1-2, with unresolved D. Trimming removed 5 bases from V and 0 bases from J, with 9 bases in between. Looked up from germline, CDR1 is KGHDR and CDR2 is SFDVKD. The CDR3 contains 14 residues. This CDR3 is CATSGTTANYGYTF. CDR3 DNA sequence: TGTGCCACCAGTGGTACAACCGCTAACTATGGCTACACCTTC.

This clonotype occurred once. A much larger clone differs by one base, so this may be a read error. The CDR3 loop is CSARSRLTGTDTQYF. CDR3 bases: TGCAGTGCTAGATCCCGACTAACAGGCACAGATACGCAGTATTTT. V gene TRBV20-1 combines with J gene TRBJ2-3; tentative D call: TRBD2 (5 bases). Trimming took off 2 bases at V and 1 base at J, with 13 bases between the two ends. The length of the CDR3 is 15 residues. Looked up from germline, CDR1 is DFQATT and CDR2 is SNEGSKA (reference sequence).

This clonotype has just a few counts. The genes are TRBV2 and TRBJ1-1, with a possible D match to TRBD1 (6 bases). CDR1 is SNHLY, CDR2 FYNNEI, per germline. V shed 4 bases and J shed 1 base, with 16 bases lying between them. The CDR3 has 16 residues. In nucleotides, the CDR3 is TGTGCCAGCAGTGTAGGGAGGGGGGTCAGGAACACTGAAGCTTTCTTT. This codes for CASSVGRGVRNTEAFF.

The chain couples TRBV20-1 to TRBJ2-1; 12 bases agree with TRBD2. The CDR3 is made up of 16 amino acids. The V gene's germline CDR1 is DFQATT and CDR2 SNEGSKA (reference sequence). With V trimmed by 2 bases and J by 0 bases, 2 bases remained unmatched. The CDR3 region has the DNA TGCAGTGCTAGACCGACTAGCGGGAGCTCCTACAATGAGCAGTTCTTC. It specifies CSARPTSGSSYNEQFF.

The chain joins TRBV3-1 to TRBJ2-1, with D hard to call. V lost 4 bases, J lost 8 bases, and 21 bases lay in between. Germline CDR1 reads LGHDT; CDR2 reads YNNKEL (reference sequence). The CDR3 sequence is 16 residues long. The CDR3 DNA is TGTGCCAGCAGCCGGTTCTCGGGCTTTAGCATCCATGAGCAGTTCTTC. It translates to CASSRFSGFSIHEQFF.

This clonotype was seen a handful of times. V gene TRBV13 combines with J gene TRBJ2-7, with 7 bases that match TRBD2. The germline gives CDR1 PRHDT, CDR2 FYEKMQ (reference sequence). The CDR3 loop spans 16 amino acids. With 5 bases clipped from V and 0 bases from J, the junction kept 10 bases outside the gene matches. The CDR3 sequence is CASSAALRTSSYEQYF. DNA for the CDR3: TGTGCCAGCAGCGCAGCTCTCCGGACTAGCTCCTACGAGCAGTACTTC.

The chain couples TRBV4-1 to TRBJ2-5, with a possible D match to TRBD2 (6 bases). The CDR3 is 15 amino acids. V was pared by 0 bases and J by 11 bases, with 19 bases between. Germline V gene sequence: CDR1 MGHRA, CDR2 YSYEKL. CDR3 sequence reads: CASSQERDLGDEQYF. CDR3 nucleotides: TGCGCCAGCAGCCAAGAGCGGGACCTTGGCGATGAGCAGTACTTC.

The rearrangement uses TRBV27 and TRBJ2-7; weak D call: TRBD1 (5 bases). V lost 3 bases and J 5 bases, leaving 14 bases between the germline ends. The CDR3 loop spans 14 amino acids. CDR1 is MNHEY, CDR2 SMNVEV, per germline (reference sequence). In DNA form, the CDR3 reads TGTGCCAGCAGTTTTATTAGGGGTGGCGACGAGCAGTACTTC. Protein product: CASSFIRGGDEQYF.

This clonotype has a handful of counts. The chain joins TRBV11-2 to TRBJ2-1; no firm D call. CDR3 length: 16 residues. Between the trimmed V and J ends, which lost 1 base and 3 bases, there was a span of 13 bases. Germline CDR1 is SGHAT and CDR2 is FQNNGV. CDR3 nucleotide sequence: TGTGCCAGCAGCTTAGGGCCTAAGGGCTACTACAATGAGCAGTTCTTC. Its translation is CASSLGPKGYYNEQFF. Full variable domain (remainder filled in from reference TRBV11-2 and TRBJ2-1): EAGVAQSPRYKIIEKRQSVAFWCNPISGHATLYWYQQILGQGPKLLIQFQNNGVVDDSQLPKDRFSAERLKGVDSTLKIQPAKLEDSAVYLCASSLGPKGYYNEQFFGPGTRLTVL.

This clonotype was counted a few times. In DNA form, the CDR3 reads TGTGCCAGCAGTTTAGCCGGGATAGCAACCTCTCGGGCTTTCTTT. This encodes CASSLAGIATSRAFF. The chain uses TRBV28 and TRBJ1-1; no reliable D call. Trimming took 2 bases from V and 11 from J, leaving 21 bases between them. CDR3 length equals 15 residues. Germline V gene data show CDR1 as MDHEN and CDR2 as SYDVKM.

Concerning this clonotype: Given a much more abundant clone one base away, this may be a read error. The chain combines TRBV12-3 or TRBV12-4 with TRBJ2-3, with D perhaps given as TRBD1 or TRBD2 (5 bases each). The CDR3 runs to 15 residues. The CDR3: CASSLPGWGTDAQYF. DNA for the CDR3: TGTGCCAGCAGTTTGCCGGGATGGGGCACAGATGCGCAGTATTTT.

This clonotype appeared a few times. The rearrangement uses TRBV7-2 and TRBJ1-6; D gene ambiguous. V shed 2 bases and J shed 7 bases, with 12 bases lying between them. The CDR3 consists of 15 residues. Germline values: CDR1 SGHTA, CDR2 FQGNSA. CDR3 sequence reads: CASSLRSNGNSPLHF. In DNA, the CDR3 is TGTGCCAGCAGCTTACGGAGTAACGGAAATTCACCCCTCCACTTT.

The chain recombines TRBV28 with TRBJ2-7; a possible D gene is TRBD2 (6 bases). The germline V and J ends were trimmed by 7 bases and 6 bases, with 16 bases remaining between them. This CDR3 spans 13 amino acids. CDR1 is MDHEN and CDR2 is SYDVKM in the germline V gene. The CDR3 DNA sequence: TGTGCCAGCACTCCGGGAGAATGGTCCGAGCAGTACTTC. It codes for CASTPGEWSEQYF.

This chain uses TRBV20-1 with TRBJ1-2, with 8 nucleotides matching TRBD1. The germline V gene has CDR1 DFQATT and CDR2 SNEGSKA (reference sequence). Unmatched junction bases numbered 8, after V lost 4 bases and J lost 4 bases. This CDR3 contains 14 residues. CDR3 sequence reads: CSATLDRASYGYTF. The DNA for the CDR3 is TGCAGTGCTACCCTGGACAGGGCAAGCTATGGCTACACCTTC.

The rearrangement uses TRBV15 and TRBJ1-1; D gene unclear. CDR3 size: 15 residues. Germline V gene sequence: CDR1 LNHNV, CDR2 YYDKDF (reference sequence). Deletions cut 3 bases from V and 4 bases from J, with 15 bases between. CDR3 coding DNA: TGTGCCACCAGCAGGGAAACCAGGTTGGGCACTGAAGCTTTCTTT. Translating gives CATSRETRLGTEAFF.

Here the CDR3 reads CASSYRSSAVYEQYF. CDR3 in DNA: TGTGCCAGCAGTTACCGGTCTAGCGCCGTCTACGAGCAGTACTTC. This chain links TRBV6-2 or TRBV6-3 with TRBJ2-5; perhaps TRBD2 as D (6 bases). The J call could be wrong; TRBJ2-7 is a better fit for the DNA end. CDR1 is MNHEY, CDR2 SVGEGT, per germline. The CDR3 runs to 15 residues.

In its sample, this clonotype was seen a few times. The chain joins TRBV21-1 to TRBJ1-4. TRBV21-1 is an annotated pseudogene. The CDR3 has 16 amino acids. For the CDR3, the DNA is TGTGCCAGCAGCAAAGGGTGTCAGGCACCTAATGAAAAACTGTTTTTT. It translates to CASSKGCQAPNEKLFF.

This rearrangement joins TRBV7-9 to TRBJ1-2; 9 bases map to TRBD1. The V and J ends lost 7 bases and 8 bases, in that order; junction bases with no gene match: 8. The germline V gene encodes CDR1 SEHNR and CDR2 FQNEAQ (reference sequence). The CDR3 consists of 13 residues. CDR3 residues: CASNSRTGEGYTF. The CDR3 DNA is TGTGCCAGCAACTCCCGGACAGGGGAAGGCTACACCTTC.

CDR3 in amino acids: CASKGGSNTGELFF. DNA for the CDR3: TGCGCCAGCAAAGGTGGATCGAACACCGGGGAGCTGTTTTTT. V is TRBV10-1 and J is TRBJ2-2; no clear D gene. CDR1 and CDR2 from the germline V gene are WNHNN and SYGVQD (reference sequence). The CDR3 has 14 residues. Trimming removed 7 bases at V and 0 bases at J, with 9 bases between.

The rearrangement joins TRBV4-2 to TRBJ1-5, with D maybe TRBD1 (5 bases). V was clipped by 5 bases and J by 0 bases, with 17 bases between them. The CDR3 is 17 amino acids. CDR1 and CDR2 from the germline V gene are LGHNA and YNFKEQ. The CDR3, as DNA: TGTGCCAGCAGCTCCGGTGGGGGACCTTATAGCAATCAGCCCCAGCATTTT. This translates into CASSSGGGPYSNQPQHF.